The 13 T cell receptor beta chains given below trace back to one sample, sequenced in a study of OX40 agonist ivuxolimab in advanced cancers. Assay used: immunoSEQ multiplex PCR; TCRdb lists only in-frame clones, some missing. The sample contains around 58,000 clones, more than 75% of which appear only once. Sequences were derived from CD4+ or CD8+ T cells sorted from blood, sampled in a trial of the OX40 agonist ivuxolimab. The receptors stem from an adult with an advanced solid tumor such as melanoma, head and neck, liver or kidney cancer.

This sequence joins TRBV6-6 and TRBJ1-1; TRBD1 aligns across 7 bases. Germline loops: CDR1 MNHNY, CDR2 SVGAGI (reference sequence). With 5 bases clipped from V and 2 bases from J, the junction kept 5 bases outside the gene matches. CDR3 size: 14 residues. The CDR3 DNA reads TGTGCCAGCAGTCCGGGACAGAGTAACACTGAAGCTTTCTTT. Its translation: CASSPGQSNTEAFF.

V usage is TRBV5-4 and J usage is TRBJ1-1; TRBD1 aligns across 9 bases. CDR1 and CDR2 from the germline V gene are SGHNT and YYREEE (reference sequence). The CDR3 has 12 residues. V lost 7 bases and J lost 4; bases outside the gene matches: 2. CDR3 sequence: CASWGQGTEAFF. Written as DNA, the CDR3 is TGTGCCAGCTGGGGACAGGGCACTGAAGCTTTCTTT.

This clone has just one count. V usage is TRBV7-9 and J usage is TRBJ1-1; D remains unclear. The germline gives CDR1 SEHNR, CDR2 FQNEAQ (reference sequence). The CDR3 is 16 residues long. V lost 5 bases, J lost 0 bases, and 16 bases lay in between. DNA of the CDR3: TGTGCCAGCAGCCCACCCTATGCGGGTCTGAACACTGAAGCTTTCTTT. Protein sequence: CASSPPYAGLNTEAFF. Using reference TRBV7-9 and TRBJ1-1 for the parts outside the CDR3, the full variable domain is DTGVSQNPRHKITKRGQNVTFRCDPISEHNRLYWYRQTLGQGPEFLTYFQNEAQLEKSRLLSDRFSAERPKGSFSTLEIQRTEQGDSAMYLCASSPPYAGLNTEAFFGQGTRLTVV.

This chain links TRBV6-5 with TRBJ1-2, with D perhaps matching TRBD1 (5 bases). V dropped 0 bases and J dropped 6 bases, with 11 bases sitting between them. Germline V gives CDR1 MNHEY, CDR2 SVGAGI. CDR3 length: 14 amino acids. CDR3 sequence reads: CASSYSEGLNGYTF. For the CDR3, the DNA is TGTGCCAGCAGTTACTCCGAGGGACTTAATGGCTACACCTTC.

The CDR3 sequence is CASSMGQGGSYEQYF. The CDR3 DNA reads TGTGCCAGCAGCATGGGACAGGGAGGCTCCTACGAGCAGTACTTC. The rearrangement uses TRBV27 and TRBJ2-7, with 9 bases identical to TRBD1. Germline CDR1 is MNHEY and CDR2 is SMNVEV (reference sequence). The CDR3 length is 15 residues. Trimming cost V 6 bases and J 0 bases; bases outside gene matches: 6.

V and J are TRBV19 and TRBJ1-2, with no clear D. Trimming removed 3 bases from V and 7 bases from J, with 12 bases in between. CDR3 length: 13 residues. Germline V CDR1 and CDR2: LNHDA, SQIVND (reference sequence). The CDR3 sequence is CASSILDVLGYTF. CDR3 sequence (DNA): TGTGCCAGTAGTATTTTGGACGTGCTTGGCTACACCTTC.

This clone was picked up one time. CDR3 DNA sequence: TGCGCCAGCAGCCAAGAGAGACAGACTTCCAATGAGCAGTTCTTC. As protein: CASSQERQTSNEQFF. This chain uses TRBV4-1 with TRBJ2-1; perhaps TRBD1 as D (5 bases). The CDR3 runs to 15 residues. Germline CDR1 reads MGHRA; CDR2 reads YSYEKL. The V end lost 0 bases, the J end lost 6 bases, and 12 bases lay between the germline ends.

The chain recombines TRBV5-1 with TRBJ1-5, with D possibly being TRBD1 (6 bases). V lost 1 base to trimming and J lost 3 bases, with 8 bases between them. This CDR3 spans 14 amino acids. Germline assignment: CDR1 SGHRS and CDR2 YFSETQ. CDR3 DNA: TGCGCCAGCAGCTTGACAGGGCTCAATCAGCCCCAGCATTTT. Its protein is CASSLTGLNQPQHF.

As DNA, the CDR3 is TGTGCCAGCAGCTTATCTGCCAGGGTGTCATTTGGCTACACCTTC. It encodes CASSLSARVSFGYTF. The rearrangement links TRBV13 to TRBJ1-2, with TRBD1 as a possible D gene (5 bases). CDR1 and CDR2 from the germline V gene are PRHDT and FYEKMQ (reference sequence). There are 15 residues in the CDR3. The V end lost 2 bases, the J end lost 7 bases, and 17 bases lay between the germline ends.

The V gene is TRBV19, the J gene TRBJ2-2, with D tentatively TRBD2 (6 bases). V dropped 3 bases and J dropped 3 bases, with 14 bases sitting between them. The CDR3 is made up of 16 amino acids. Germline CDR1 and CDR2: LNHDA and SQIVND (reference sequence). Here the CDR3 reads CASSIFFSGDTGELFF. The CDR3 DNA is TGTGCCAGTAGTATCTTCTTTTCGGGGGACACCGGGGAGCTGTTTTTT.

The gene calls are TRBV27 and TRBJ1-5; 8 nucleotides agree with TRBD1. The ends lost 6 bases at V and 5 bases at J; junction bases unmatched: 9. Germline CDR1 MNHEY, CDR2 SMNVEV (reference sequence). CDR3 length: 15 residues. The CDR3 DNA sequence: TGTGCCAGCAGAGAGACAGGGGCCCTTTATCAGCCCCAGCATTTT. It encodes CASRETGALYQPQHF.

V gene TRBV4-3 combines with J gene TRBJ2-6, with D perhaps TRBD2 (7 bases). The V gene lost 2 bases and the J gene lost 0 bases, with 17 bases spanning the gap. Per the germline V gene, CDR1 is LGHNA and CDR2 is YSLEER. The CDR3 is 19 residues long. CDR3 nucleotides: TGCGCCAGCAGCCAAAGCGCGGGGGCAGGGATCTCTGGGGCCAACGTCCTGACTTTC. Its translation: CASSQSAGAGISGANVLTF.

Concerning this clone itself: Its ends do not fully match the called genes, so a read error is possible. The chain links TRBV7-9 to TRBJ1-2; 10 bases map to TRBD1. The CDR3 is 13 amino acids. Germline V gene lookup returns CDR1 SEHNR and CDR2 FQNEAQ (reference sequence). CDR3 residues: CASSFDRGRFGDF. The DNA for the CDR3 is TGTGCCAGCAGCTTCGACAGGGGGCGCTTTGGAGACTTC.